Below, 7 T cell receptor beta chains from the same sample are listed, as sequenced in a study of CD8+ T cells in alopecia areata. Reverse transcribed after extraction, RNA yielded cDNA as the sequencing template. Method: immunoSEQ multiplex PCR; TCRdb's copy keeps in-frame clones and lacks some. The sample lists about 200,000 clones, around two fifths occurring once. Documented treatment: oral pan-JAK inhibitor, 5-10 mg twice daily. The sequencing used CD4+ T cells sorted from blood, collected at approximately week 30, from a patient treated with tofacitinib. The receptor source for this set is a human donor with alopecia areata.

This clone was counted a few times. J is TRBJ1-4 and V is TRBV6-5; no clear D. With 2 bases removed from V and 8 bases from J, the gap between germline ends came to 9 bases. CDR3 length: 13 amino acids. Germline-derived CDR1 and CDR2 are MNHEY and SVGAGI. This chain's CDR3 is CASSYREEEKLFF. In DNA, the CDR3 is TGTGCCAGCAGTTACCGAGAGGAGGAAAAACTGTTTTTT.

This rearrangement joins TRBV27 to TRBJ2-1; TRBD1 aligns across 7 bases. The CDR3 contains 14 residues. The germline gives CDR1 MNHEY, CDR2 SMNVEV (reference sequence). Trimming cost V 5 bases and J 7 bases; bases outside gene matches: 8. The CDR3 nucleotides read TGTGCCAGCAGTCCACAGGACAGGCGGAATGAGCAGTTCTTC. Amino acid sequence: CASSPQDRRNEQFF.

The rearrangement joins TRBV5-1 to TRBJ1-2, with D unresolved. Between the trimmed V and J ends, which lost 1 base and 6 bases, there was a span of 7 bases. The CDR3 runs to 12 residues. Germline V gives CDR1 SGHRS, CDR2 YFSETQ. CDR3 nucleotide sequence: TGCGCCAGCAGCTTGCAGGACGATGGCTACACCTTC. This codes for CASSLQDDGYTF.

The CDR3 DNA follows: TGTGCCTGGAGTTTGTCGTCAGGGCGTCAAGAGACCCAGTACTTC. Its translation is CAWSLSSGRQETQYF. The rearrangement links TRBV30 to TRBJ2-5, with a weak D call TRBD1 (5 bases). Germline values: CDR1 GTSNPN, CDR2 SVGIG (reference sequence). V was shortened by 2 bases and J by 2 bases, with 15 bases between the two germline ends. The CDR3 loop spans 15 amino acids.

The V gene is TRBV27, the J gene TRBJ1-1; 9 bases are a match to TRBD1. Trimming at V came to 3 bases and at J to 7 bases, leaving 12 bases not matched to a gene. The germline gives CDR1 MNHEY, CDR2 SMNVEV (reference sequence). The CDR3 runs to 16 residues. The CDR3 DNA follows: TGTGCCAGCAGTTTGTCGTCTTTGAGGGACAGGGATGAAGCTTTCTTT. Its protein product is CASSLSSLRDRDEAFF.

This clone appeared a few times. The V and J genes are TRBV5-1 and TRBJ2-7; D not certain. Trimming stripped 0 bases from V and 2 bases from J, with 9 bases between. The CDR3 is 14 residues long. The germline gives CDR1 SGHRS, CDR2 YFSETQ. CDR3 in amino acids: CASSLAVSTYEQYF. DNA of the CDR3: TGCGCCAGCAGCTTGGCGGTATCTACCTACGAGCAGTACTTC.

CDR3 in DNA: TGTGCCAGCAGCGTAGCGGGGCAGAGTGGAAACACCATATATTTT. As protein: CASSVAGQSGNTIYF. V gene TRBV9 combines with J gene TRBJ1-3; the D gene is possibly TRBD1 (5 bases). Trimming cost V 0 bases and J 3 bases, with 10 bases left between them. Germline values: CDR1 SGDLS, CDR2 YYNGEE. This CDR3 comprises 15 residues.